The text below deals with one T cell receptor (beta chain). The V gene's germline CDR1 is MNHEY and CDR2 SMNVEV (reference sequence). Trimming removed 4 bases from V and 9 bases from J, with 13 bases in between. This CDR3 spans 13 amino acids. This entry comes from a study of blood T cell repertoires in COVID-19. Produced via immunoSEQ multiplex PCR; TCRdb's table is partial and in-frame only. The sample lists more than 65,000 clones, approximately 78% seen once, with approximately 33% in the top ten. The chain combines TRBV27 with TRBJ2-1; perhaps TRBD1 as D (5 bases). The sequenced sample was peripheral blood. The sequence derives from a woman aged 70-85 years with acute or convalescent COVID-19. The DNA for the CDR3 is TGTGCCAGCAGTTCGAACAGGATAGGTGAGCAGTTCTTC. Translated, it gives CASSSNRIGEQFF.